This TCR beta chain appears in the sequencing data of a study of T cells in Graves' hyperthyroidism and ophthalmopathy. V gave up 6 bases and J gave up 2 bases, with 16 bases separating them. The CDR3 is 14 residues long. Germline CDR1 DFQATT, CDR2 SNEGSKA (reference sequence). This clonotype was found many times. Patients showing uncontrolled infection, other autoimmune disease, pregnancy or lactation were ineligible. Thyroid ultrasound, orbital computed tomography, clinical symptoms, and serum thyroxine and TRAb underpinned diagnoses. Authors of the study amplified TCR beta CDR3 regions from RNA transcripts. HTBI primers drove first-round RT-PCR of the TCR CDR3. MiXCR was run by TCRdb on the multiplex PCR reads, yielding one entry per CDR3 protein. The sample holds hundreds of thousands of distinct CDR3 sequences, roughly 20% seen once.

What was sequenced was blood. This TCR derives from a man aged 30 to 39 with Graves' ophthalmopathy. This chain connects TRBV20-1 to TRBJ2-5, with no clear D. The CDR3 reads CSAYQSQLQETQYF. In nucleotides, the CDR3 is TGCAGTGCCTACCAAAGCCAGTTGCAAGAGACCCAGTACTTC.